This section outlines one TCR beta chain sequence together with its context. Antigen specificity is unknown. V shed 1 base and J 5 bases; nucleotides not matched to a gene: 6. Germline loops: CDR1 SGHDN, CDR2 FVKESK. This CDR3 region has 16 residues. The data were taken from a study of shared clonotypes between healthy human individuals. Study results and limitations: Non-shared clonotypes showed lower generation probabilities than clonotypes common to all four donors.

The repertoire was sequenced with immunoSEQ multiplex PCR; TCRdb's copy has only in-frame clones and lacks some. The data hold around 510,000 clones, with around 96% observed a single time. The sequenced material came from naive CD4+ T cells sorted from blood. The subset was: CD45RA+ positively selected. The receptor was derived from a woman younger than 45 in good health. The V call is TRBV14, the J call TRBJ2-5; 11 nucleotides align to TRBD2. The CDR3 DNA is TGTGCCAGCAGCCAAGGATTACTAGCGGGAGCTGAGACCCAGTACTTC. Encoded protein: CASSQGLLAGAETQYF.